This T cell receptor (beta chain) was observed in a study of human T cells and chemical hapten exposure. Stated time point: pre-sensitization, week 0. Treatment defined: therapeutic diphenylcyclopropenone sensitization with weekly scalp DPC. Trimming took off 0 bases at V and 2 bases at J, with 8 bases between the two ends. Germline assignment: CDR1 MNHNS and CDR2 SASEGT. The CDR3 extends over 15 amino acids. This clonotype was detected a few times. Each CDR3 protein is one row after TCRdb ran MiXCR on the RACE reads. Of more than 300,000 distinct CDR3 sequences listed, 4.5% to 7% are singletons. This chain links TRBV6-1 with TRBJ1-3; the D gene is possibly TRBD1 (5 bases). Sample: whole blood, taken in connection with sensitization to the hapten diphenylcyclopropenone (DPC). The sequence was collected from a woman aged 18-29 years with alopecia areata. Some clones in this sample may be carry-over from other donors' samples. The CDR3 spells CASSEAIGAGNTIYF. The CDR3 bases are TGTGCCAGCAGTGAAGCGATAGGGGCTGGAAACACCATATATTTT.